Below, one T cell receptor beta chain is given with its context. What it binds is not known. The sample belongs to a study of high-grade serous ovarian cancer treatment subgroups. The tumor samples were collected prior to definitive surgery or chemotherapy. General study results and limits: These tumor repertoires lack spatial information from bulk sequencing. Clonal relatedness tracked neoantigen level, and by trend copy number and mutation load.

The method was immunoSEQ multiplex PCR; TCRdb's version includes in-frame clones alone and lacks a portion of them. In the table there are around 8,500 clones, about 78% of which are singletons. The CDR3 extends over 21 amino acids. Germline V gene lookup returns CDR1 LGHNA and CDR2 YSLEER. Trimming at V came to 0 bases and at J to 4 bases, leaving 15 bases not matched to a gene. Sequences were obtained from tumor tissue. This sequence joins TRBV4-3 and TRBJ2-6, with TRBD1 matching 10 bases. The TCR originated in a human donor with high-grade serous ovarian cancer. The CDR3 region is CASSQDPSGTGERWGANVLTF. Written as DNA, the CDR3 is TGCGCCAGCAGCCAAGACCCCTCCGGGACAGGGGAAAGGTGGGGGGCCAACGTCCTGACTTTC.